A single sample is the source of the 8 T cell receptor beta chains below, sequenced in a study of blood T cell repertoires in COVID-19. Clones were sequenced by immunoSEQ multiplex PCR, and TCRdb holds only the in-frame ones, with some missing. Altogether about 150,000 clones are present, less than 90% being singletons, with the ten largest covering under 2.5%. Specimen: peripheral blood. These receptors were obtained from a woman in her 70s with acute or convalescent COVID-19.

This clone has a single count. The chain recombines TRBV10-3 with TRBJ1-2, with TRBD1 matching 7 bases. With 6 bases clipped from V and 8 bases from J, the junction kept 12 bases outside the gene matches. The length of the CDR3 is 14 residues. Germline-derived CDR1 and CDR2 are ENHRY and SYGVKD. CDR3 sequence (DNA): TGTGCCATCAGGCAGGGGGGCTCGTCGGAAGGCTACACCTTC. It specifies CAIRQGGSSEGYTF.

The chain employs TRBV15 and TRBJ1-5, with D uncertain. V was shortened by 0 bases and J by 3 bases, with 9 bases between the two germline ends. Germline V gives CDR1 LNHNV, CDR2 YYDKDF (reference sequence). The CDR3 spans 15 residues. The CDR3 region has the DNA TGTGCCACCAGCAGAGATCGGGGTCCCAATCAGCCCCAGCATTTT. Amino acids: CATSRDRGPNQPQHF.

This rearrangement joins TRBV7-2 to TRBJ1-2, with a weak D call TRBD1 (5 bases). V lost 0 bases and J 8 bases, leaving 16 bases between the germline ends. This CDR3 region has 15 residues. The V gene's germline CDR1 is SGHTA and CDR2 FQGNSA. The CDR3: CASSLAQGIQGGYTF. The CDR3 nucleotides read TGTGCCAGCAGCTTAGCCCAGGGTATCCAAGGGGGCTACACCTTC.

V and J are TRBV19 and TRBJ1-1, with TRBD1 as a possible D gene (6 bases). Germline V gene sequence: CDR1 LNHDA, CDR2 SQIVND (reference sequence). The length of the CDR3 is 17 residues. V shed 5 bases and J shed 2 bases, with 21 bases lying between them. The CDR3 region has the DNA TGTGCCAGTAGTCCGGGTCTGACAGGCTGGGGAAACACTGAAGCTTTCTTT. Translated: CASSPGLTGWGNTEAFF. The whole variable domain, filled in from reference TRBV19 and TRBJ1-1, reads DGGITQSPKYLFRKEGQNVTLSCEQNLNHDAMYWYRQDPGQGLRLIYYSQIVNDFQKGDIAEGYSVSREKKESFPLTVTSAQKNPTAFYLCASSPGLTGWGNTEAFFGQGTRLTVV.

The gene calls are TRBV19 and TRBJ1-5, with D uncertain. Germline V gene sequence: CDR1 LNHDA, CDR2 SQIVND (reference sequence). The CDR3 contains 16 residues. Trimming removed 1 base from V and 1 base from J, with 11 bases in between. CDR3 region: CASSIVEMPSNQPQHF. The CDR3 DNA follows: TGTGCCAGTAGTATAGTAGAAATGCCCAGCAATCAGCCCCAGCATTTT.

The chain uses TRBV19 and TRBJ2-3, with 10 bases that match TRBD2. Trimming took 10 bases from V and 1 from J; bases not matched to a gene: 5. The CDR3 has 14 amino acids. CDR1 LNHDA and CDR2 SQIVND come from the germline V gene (reference sequence). The CDR3 DNA reads as TGTGCCACCTCTAGCGGGGGTGGCACAGATACGCAGTATTTT. This sequence encodes CATSSGGGTDTQYF.

This clone is a singleton in its sample. The chain recombines TRBV19 with TRBJ2-3; 8 bases align to TRBD1. The CDR3 covers 14 residues. V lost 10 bases to trimming and J lost 6 bases; unmatched junction nucleotides: 12. Germline V CDR1 and CDR2: LNHDA, SQIVND (reference sequence). CDR3 protein: CATRQGYTPDTQYF. In nucleotides, the CDR3 is TGTGCCACCAGACAGGGGTACACACCTGATACGCAGTATTTT.

The V gene is TRBV27, the J gene TRBJ2-5, with 8 bases that match TRBD1. Germline CDR1 is MNHEY and CDR2 is SMNVEV (reference sequence). This CDR3 spans 16 amino acids. V dropped 0 bases and J dropped 1; count of bases not matched to a gene: 4. In nucleotides, the CDR3 is TGTGCCAGCAGTTTATCCGCGACAGGGGTCCAAGAGACCCAGTACTTC. As protein: CASSLSATGVQETQYF.